This TCR beta chain came from a study of T cells after yellow fever vaccination. Study background: The fractions with low cell numbers were processed using SMART-Seq v4 Ultra Low Input.

The TCR cDNA carried a universal primer site and UMIs from 5'RACE template switching. TCRdb passed the 5' RACE reads through MiXCR, listing each CDR3 protein once. The sample consists of a few hundred thousand distinct CDR3 sequences, approximately 6.7% of them appearing once. Many counts were recorded for this clonotype. Sequencing was performed on CD4+ T cells sorted from PBMCs, taken on the day of the yellow fever booster vaccination. This TCR came from a man aged 25 to 40 who received the YFV17D yellow fever vaccine.

The CDR3 region is CASSFGGADTQYF. CDR3 coding DNA: TGTGCCAGCAGCTTTGGAGGCGCAGATACGCAGTATTTT. The J gene is TRBJ2-3, the V gene TRBV7-2, with a tentative D call TRBD2 (5 bases). This CDR3 region has 13 residues. Trimming cost V 3 bases and J 4 bases, with 8 bases left between them. The V gene's germline CDR1 is SGHTA and CDR2 FQGNSA.